Following are 4 T cell receptor beta chains from one sample sequenced in a study of cytomegalovirus exposure and HLA in healthy donors. Researchers ran the PCR with 60 Vbeta and 13 Jbeta primers. Clones were read by immunoSEQ multiplex PCR, and TCRdb kept only the in-frame ones, dropping some. The repertoire consists of roughly 100,000 clones, with roughly three quarters occurring once and the leading ten covering roughly 9.3%. Sequenced: PBMCs. The receptor source for this set is a male donor in good health and CMV-seropositive.

The table lists this clone with a count of one. The chain links TRBV29-1 to TRBJ1-1; no clear D gene. The CDR3 runs to 13 residues. Germline lookup yields CDR1 SQVTM and CDR2 ANQGSEA. V was trimmed by 2 bases and J by 8 bases, leaving 15 bases between them. The CDR3 sequence: CSVEKVSAGEAFF. The CDR3 nucleotides are TGCAGCGTTGAAAAGGTCTCGGCGGGGGAAGCTTTCTTT.

This clone has only a few counts. This sequence joins TRBV4-3 and TRBJ2-7; 7 nucleotides agree with TRBD2. The CDR3 runs 15 residues. Germline V gene lookup returns CDR1 LGHNA and CDR2 YSLEER. Trimming at V came to 1 base and at J to 2 bases, leaving 5 bases not matched to a gene. CDR3 residues: CASSQVESGTYEQYF. The CDR3 bases are TGCGCCAGCAGCCAAGTGGAGAGCGGGACCTACGAGCAGTACTTC.

The genes are TRBV6-5 and TRBJ1-4, with 8 bases matching TRBD1. V was pared by 5 bases and J by 3 bases, with 5 bases of the junction left unmatched. The length of the CDR3 is 15 residues. Germline loops: CDR1 MNHEY, CDR2 SVGAGI. The CDR3 bases are TGTGCCAGCAGTCCAAGGACAGGGCCTAATGAAAAACTGTTTTTT. It specifies CASSPRTGPNEKLFF.

The rearrangement uses TRBV19 and TRBJ2-7; 8 bases agree with TRBD1. Looked up from germline, CDR1 is LNHDA and CDR2 is SQIVND (reference sequence). This CDR3 comprises 14 residues. V was clipped by 5 bases and J by 4 bases; unmatched bases: 7. The CDR3: CASSGQGAGYEQYF. CDR3 coding DNA: TGTGCCAGTAGTGGCCAGGGGGCAGGGTACGAGCAGTACTTC.